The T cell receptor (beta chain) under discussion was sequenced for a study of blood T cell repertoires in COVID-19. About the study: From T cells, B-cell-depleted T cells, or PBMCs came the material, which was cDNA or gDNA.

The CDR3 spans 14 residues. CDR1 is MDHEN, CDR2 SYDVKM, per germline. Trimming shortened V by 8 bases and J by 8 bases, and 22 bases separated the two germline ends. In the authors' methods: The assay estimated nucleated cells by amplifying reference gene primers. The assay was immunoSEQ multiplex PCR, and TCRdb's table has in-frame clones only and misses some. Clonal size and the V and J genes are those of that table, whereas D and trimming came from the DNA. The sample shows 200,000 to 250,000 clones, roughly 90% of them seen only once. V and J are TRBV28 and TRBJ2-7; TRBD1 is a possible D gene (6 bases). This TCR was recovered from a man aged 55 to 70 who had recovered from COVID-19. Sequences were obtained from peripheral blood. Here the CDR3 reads CASGGAVVGKKQYF. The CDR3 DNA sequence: TGTGCCAGCGGGGGCGCAGTCGTTGGAAAAAAGCAGTACTTC.